What follows describes a single T cell receptor beta chain. Only in-frame clones appear in the TCRdb table, and some are missing; sequencing was by immunoSEQ multiplex PCR. The sample yields a few hundred thousand clones, 87% seen once. The sample is drawn from a study of blood T cell repertoires in COVID-19. The CDR3 consists of 13 residues. Germline CDR1 is MNHNS and CDR2 is SASEGT. V was shortened by 2 bases and J by 8 bases, with 12 bases between the two germline ends. Sequencing was carried out using PBMCs or T cells enriched from blood (not recorded which). The sequence was collected from a woman younger than 45 who had recovered from COVID-19. The chain is built from TRBV6-1 and TRBJ1-1; no definite D call. The CDR3 reads CASSESRAAEAFF. The CDR3, as DNA: TGTGCCAGCAGTGAATCGAGGGCAGCCGAAGCTTTCTTT.